These T cell receptor beta chains were read from a single sample in a study of T-cell reconstitution after alpha-beta-depleted transplantation in children. In TCRdb, the PCR reads were re-called with MiXCR into one record per CDR3 protein. The sample holds about 240,000 distinct CDR3 sequences, approximately 12% seen once. The starting material was PBMCs from the stem cell graft donor, obtained from the stem cell graft. The receptor set was obtained from a human donor who donated a stem cell graft to a child with acute lymphoblastic leukemia. CDR3s include the opening cysteine and the closing phenylalanine or tryptophan. A D gene is named only where the DNA matches it firmly. Size tells how often a clone was seen (once, few, many) or the class of an expanded clone, and some rows leave it out.

v_call	clone_size	d_call	j_call	cdr3_aa	cdr3_nt
TRBV30	few	.	TRBJ1-2	CAWSKGANYGYTF	TGTGCCTGGAGTAAGGGGGCTAACTATGGCTACACCTTC
TRBV28	many	TRBD2	TRBJ2-5	CASSFGLAGFETQYF	TGTGCCAGCAGTTTCGGACTAGCGGGCTTTGAGACCCAGTACTTC
TRBV6-2/TRBV6-3	many	.	TRBJ1-2	CASSSGWGFGYTF	TGTGCCAGCAGTTCTGGATGGGGATTTGGCTACACCTTC
TRBV4-3	few	.	TRBJ1-1	CASSQGKGTTEAFF	TGCGCCAGCAGCCAAGGGAAAGGGACCACTGAAGCTTTCTTT
TRBV10-3	many	.	TRBJ1-2	CAVGVSQTGTSGYTF	TGTGCCGTCGGAGTCAGCCAAACCGGGACATCTGGCTACACCTTC
TRBV12-3/TRBV12-4	many	.	TRBJ2-3	CATRVWDRDTQYF	TGTGCCACCAGGGTTTGGGATAGAGATACGCAGTATTTT
TRBV18	many	TRBD1	TRBJ2-7	CASSPPDRVSYEQYF	TGTGCCAGCTCACCACCTGACAGGGTCTCCTACGAGCAGTACTTC
TRBV5-1	many	TRBD1	TRBJ2-7	CASSPTGTASYEQYF	TGCGCCAGCAGCCCGACCGGGACAGCGTCCTACGAGCAGTACTTC
TRBV20-1	many	.	TRBJ1-3	CSARPGAENTIYF	TGCAGTGCTAGACCAGGGGCCGAAAACACCATATATTTT
TRBV5-5	many	TRBD1	TRBJ1-4	CASSGGQGSNEKLFF	TGTGCCAGCAGCGGTGGACAGGGGAGCAATGAAAAACTGTTTTTT
TRBV5-1	many	.	TRBJ2-2	CASSLSVAANTGELFF	TGCGCCAGCAGCTTGTCTGTTGCCGCGAACACCGGGGAGCTGTTTTTT
TRBV6-1	.	TRBD1	TRBJ1-3	CASKGTGFFNSGNTIYF	TGTGCCAGCAAAGGGACAGGGTTCTTCAACTCTGGAAACACCATATATTTT
TRBV30	many	.	TRBJ1-5	CAYSISDPREPQHF	TGTGCCTACAGCATATCGGACCCCAGGGAGCCCCAGCATTTT
TRBV12-3/TRBV12-4	many	TRBD1	TRBJ2-7	CASSLDRGDYEQYF	TGTGCCAGCAGTTTAGACAGGGGGGACTACGAGCAGTACTTC
TRBV4-3	.	TRBD1	TRBJ1-2	CASSQDWGRGGYGYTF	TGCGCCAGCAGCCAAGATTGGGGCAGGGGGGGCTATGGCTACACCTTC
TRBV5-1	many	TRBD2	TRBJ2-1	CASSGAGAPYNEQFF	TGCGCCAGCAGTGGAGCGGGAGCCCCCTACAATGAGCAGTTCTTC
TRBV7-9	many	TRBD2	TRBJ2-4	CASSIYPGTTF	TGTGCCAGCAGTATTTATCCGGGGACTACTTTC
TRBV9	.	TRBD2	TRBJ2-2	CASSVGREGPAGELFF	TGTGCCAGCAGCGTGGGGCGGGAGGGTCCCGCCGGGGAGCTGTTTTTT
TRBV7-2	many	TRBD2	TRBJ2-7	CASSFGGGAYEQYF	TGTGCCAGCAGCTTTGGGGGGGGAGCCTACGAGCAGTACTTC
TRBV5-1	many	.	TRBJ2-6	CASSKNRGTGANVLTF	TGCGCCAGCAGCAAGAATAGGGGAACTGGGGCCAACGTCCTGACTTTC
TRBV20-1	.	.	TRBJ2-1	CSARDGRSRDEQFF	TGCAGTGCTAGAGATGGACGGAGTCGAGATGAGCAGTTCTTC
TRBV18	many	.	TRBJ2-7	CASSPGAGFYEQYF	TGTGCCAGCTCACCCGGAGCGGGTTTCTACGAGCAGTACTTC
TRBV6-5	many	.	TRBJ2-7	CASSYSKGTRLEQYF	TGTGCCAGCAGTTACTCGAAAGGGACCCGGTTGGAGCAGTACTTC
TRBV7-2	many	TRBD2	TRBJ2-3	CASSFSGTNTQYF	TGTGCCAGCAGCTTTAGCGGGACCAATACGCAGTATTTT
TRBV4-2	many	TRBD1	TRBJ2-7	CASSRDRGYEQYF	TGTGCCAGCAGCCGGGACAGGGGCTACGAGCAGTACTTC
TRBV2	many	TRBD1	TRBJ1-1	CASSGPGTGANTEAFF	TGTGCCAGCAGTGGTCCCGGGACAGGGGCTAACACTGAAGCTTTCTTT
TRBV28	.	TRBD1	TRBJ2-1	CASSFRDRGWDEQFF	TGTGCCAGCAGTTTCCGGGACAGGGGATGGGATGAGCAGTTCTTC
TRBV29-1	many	.	TRBJ2-7	CSVVDHLSYEQYF	TGCAGCGTTGTGGACCACCTCTCCTACGAGCAGTACTTC
TRBV10-3	many	TRBD2	TRBJ2-5	CAIRGLALQETQYF	TGTGCCATCAGAGGACTAGCTTTACAAGAGACCCAGTACTTC
TRBV10-3	many	.	TRBJ1-3	CAISDSGIGPWYF	TGTGCCATCAGTGACTCGGGGATAGGCCCTTGGTATTTT
TRBV5-5	many	TRBD2	TRBJ2-7	CASSLRTSGSHEQYF	TGTGCCAGCAGCCTCAGGACTAGCGGGAGCCACGAGCAGTACTTC
TRBV7-9	.	.	TRBJ2-3	CASSPESTDTQYF	TGTGCCAGCAGCCCTGAAAGCACAGATACGCAGTATTTT
TRBV20-1	few	.	TRBJ2-3	CSARTTGSADTQYF	TGCAGTGCTAGAACCACGGGGTCCGCAGATACGCAGTATTTT
TRBV5-6	many	.	TRBJ2-7	CASRPTGIPPPEQYF	TGTGCCAGCAGACCCACAGGGATCCCCCCTCCCGAGCAGTACTTC
TRBV5-1	many	TRBD2	TRBJ2-3	CASSFTGTSGLDTQYF	TGCGCCAGCAGCTTTACCGGGACTAGCGGGTTAGATACGCAGTATTTT
TRBV2	many	.	TRBJ2-1	CASNNEQFF	TGTGCCAGCAACAATGAGCAGTTCTTC
TRBV7-9	.	.	TRBJ2-5	CASSLVQWLETQYF	TGTGCCAGCAGCTTAGTTCAATGGTTGGAGACCCAGTACTTC
TRBV20-1	few	TRBD2	TRBJ2-2	CSARGLAGLPANTGELFF	TGCAGTGCCAGGGGCCTAGCGGGCCTACCCGCGAACACCGGGGAGCTGTTTTTT
TRBV5-4	.	TRBD1	TRBJ2-3	CASSLPGRGNTDTQYF	TGTGCCAGCAGCTTGCCGGGCAGGGGGAACACAGATACGCAGTATTTT
TRBV25-1	few	TRBD1	TRBJ1-2	CASSRDRVSGYTF	TGTGCCAGCAGCCGGGACAGGGTTTCGGGCTACACCTTC
TRBV7-9	many	.	TRBJ2-7	CASSVDLGAQYF	TGTGCCAGCAGCGTAGACTTAGGAGCGCAGTACTTC
TRBV12-3/TRBV12-4	few	TRBD2	TRBJ2-1	CASRSSTSGIGDEQFF	TGTGCCAGCAGGTCCTCTACTAGCGGGATTGGCGATGAGCAGTTCTTC
TRBV20-1	many	.	TRBJ1-1	CSARDVMNTEAFF	TGCAGTGCTAGAGATGTTATGAACACTGAAGCTTTCTTT
TRBV6-2/TRBV6-3	few	.	TRBJ1-1	CASSYRNVMNTEAFF	TGTGCCAGCAGTTACCGCAATGTGATGAACACTGAAGCTTTCTTT
TRBV11-3	many	TRBD2	TRBJ2-1	CASSLRLAGVEENEQFF	TGTGCCAGCAGCCTCCGACTAGCGGGGGTTGAGGAGAATGAGCAGTTCTTC
TRBV6-2/TRBV6-3	many	.	TRBJ1-3	CAGGGPGNTIYF	TGTGCCGGCGGGGGACCTGGAAACACCATATATTTT
TRBV20-1	few	TRBD1	TRBJ1-2	CSARHGTGGQFYGYTF	TGCAGTGCTAGACACGGGACAGGGGGGCAGTTCTATGGCTACACCTTC
TRBV7-9	few	.	TRBJ2-2	CASSPPGWADTGELFF	TGTGCCAGCAGCCCGCCAGGGTGGGCGGACACCGGGGAGCTGTTTTTT